Listed below are T cell receptor beta chains from one sample, sequenced in a study of cytomegalovirus exposure and HLA in healthy donors. Produced via immunoSEQ multiplex PCR; TCRdb's table is partial and in-frame only. The data show around 210,000 clones, roughly 80% seen once. The sequenced sample was PBMCs. The origin of the receptors is a man between 50 and 59 years old in good health and CMV-seronegative. The CDR3 runs from the conserved cysteine through the conserved F or W. D genes are given only for firm matches.

>TRBJ1-5|NA|14|TRBV27
CASSTQGFNQPQHF
TGTGCCAGCAGCACTCAGGGATTCAATCAGCCCCAGCATTTT
>TRBJ1-3|NA|17|TRBV5-4
CASSRALQGKGGNTIYF
TGTGCCAGCAGCCGAGCTCTACAGGGAAAAGGGGGAAACACCATATATTTT
>TRBJ1-5|NA|15|TRBV5-1
CASSRQGGSNQPQHF
TGCGCCAGCAGCCGTCAGGGAGGGTCCAATCAGCCCCAGCATTTT
>TRBJ1-1|NA|16|TRBV27
CASSLRLTGVNTEAFF
TGTGCCAGCAGTTTAAGGTTGACGGGGGTAAACACTGAAGCTTTCTTT
>TRBJ2-1|TRBD2|13|TRBV30
CAWSTSGSIVQFF
TGTGCCTGGAGTACTAGCGGGAGTATAGTGCAGTTCTTC
>TRBJ2-1|NA|15|TRBV5-5
CASSPRVFSYNEQFF
TGTGCCAGCAGCCCCAGGGTTTTCTCCTACAATGAGCAGTTCTTC
>TRBJ1-2|NA|13|TRBV7-2
CASSLRPAHGYTF
TGTGCCAGCAGCTTGCGCCCCGCGCATGGCTACACCTTC
>TRBJ2-2|TRBD2|16|TRBV11-2
CASSPRLASNTGELFF
TGTGCCAGCAGCCCTCGACTAGCGTCGAACACCGGGGAGCTGTTTTTT
>TRBJ1-6|NA|15|TRBV5-8
CASRPGANYNSPLHF
TGTGCCAGCAGGCCAGGGGCTAACTATAATTCACCCCTCCACTTT
>TRBJ1-1|TRBD1|13|TRBV29-1
CSSCRDRGTEAFF
TGCAGCTCTTGCCGGGACAGGGGCACTGAAGCTTTCTTT
>TRBJ1-1|NA|14|TRBV28
CASSLLRGNTEAFF
TGTGCCAGCAGTTTATTAAGGGGGAACACTGAAGCTTTCTTT
>TRBJ2-5|TRBD1|14|TRBV5-1
CASSYSTGIGEQYF
TGCGCCAGCAGCTATTCGACAGGGATAGGGGAGCAGTACTTC
>TRBJ2-1|NA|16|TRBV11-3
CASSSKSGSSYNEQFF
TGTGCCAGCAGCTCCAAGTCAGGGTCATCCTACAATGAGCAGTTCTTC
>TRBJ2-2|NA|12|TRBV2
CASAGRIGELFF
TGTGCCAGCGCAGGGCGGATCGGGGAGCTGTTTTTT
>TRBJ2-3|NA|15|TRBV19
CASSMGLTRVDTQYF
TGTGCCAGTAGTATGGGACTCACGAGGGTAGATACGCAGTATTTT
>TRBJ2-5|TRBD2|17|TRBV5-1
CASSLAGLAAATGEQYF
TGCGCCAGCAGCTTGGCGGGACTAGCGGCGGCTACGGGAGAGCAGTACTTC
>TRBJ2-1|TRBD2|16|TRBV11-3
CASSHTGTSFFNEQFF
TGTGCCAGCAGCCACACCGGGACTAGTTTCTTCAATGAGCAGTTCTTC
>TRBJ2-3|NA|13|TRBV19
CASSRGGLDTQYF
TGTGCCAGTAGTAGGGGCGGCCTGGATACGCAGTATTTT
>TRBJ2-5|NA|15|TRBV28
CASISSGLPSETQYF
TGTGCCAGCATATCCTCAGGACTACCTTCGGAGACCCAGTACTTC
>TRBJ1-2|NA|15|TRBV11-2
CASSSKGRGLYGYTF
TGTGCCAGCAGCTCAAAGGGGCGGGGTCTATATGGCTACACCTTC
>TRBJ2-1|NA|12|TRBV6-5
CASRTVVGEQFF
TGTGCCAGCAGGACAGTTGTAGGTGAGCAGTTCTTC
>TRBJ1-2|NA|15|TRBV2
CASRPLGGRDYGYTF
TGTGCCAGCAGGCCCCTGGGGGGGAGAGACTATGGCTACACCTTC
>TRBJ2-4|TRBD1|18|TRBV30
CAWSQDRSLLRGENIQYF
TGTGCCTGGAGTCAGGACAGGTCTTTACTTAGGGGAGAAAACATTCAGTACTTC
>TRBJ2-1|TRBD2|16|TRBV7-9
CASNLPTAGAYNEQFF
TGTGCCAGCAACCTACCAACAGCGGGGGCATACAATGAGCAGTTCTTC
>TRBJ2-1|TRBD2|13|TRBV19
CANGTSGDNEQFF
TGTGCCAACGGGACTAGCGGAGACAATGAGCAGTTCTTC
>TRBJ2-5|NA|15|TRBV5-1
CASSASTGLQETQYF
TGCGCCAGCAGCGCATCGACAGGACTTCAAGAGACCCAGTACTTC